These 23 T cell receptor beta chains were sequenced from one sample in a study of follicular helper T cells after annual influenza vaccination. Method: immunoSEQ multiplex PCR; TCRdb's copy keeps in-frame clones and lacks some. Among over 450 clones listed, approximately 80% were seen once. The time point: 2015-2016 season, pre-vaccination. Sequenced here: CXCR5+ CD38+ circulating T follicular helper cells from blood, sampled on the day of influenza vaccination. As to subset: circulating Tfh, non-naive CD4+CXCR5+PD-1+ (ICOS+CD38+ or ICOS-CD38-). Receptor source: an adult who received the influenza vaccine.

The V and J genes are TRBV6-6 and TRBJ1-4; D ambiguous. This CDR3 is 11 amino acids long. The germline V gene encodes CDR1 MNHNY and CDR2 SVGAGI (reference sequence). Trimming removed 5 bases at V and 8 bases at J, with 6 bases between. The CDR3, as DNA: TGTGCCAGCAGTGCCGAGGAAAAACTGTTTTTT. Its protein is CASSAEEKLFF.

V and J are TRBV28 and TRBJ1-5; 10 positions match TRBD1. The J segment lost 2 bases and the V segment lost 3 bases, leaving 7 bases of the junction unmatched. CDR1 is MDHEN and CDR2 is SYDVKM in the germline V gene. This CDR3 spans 17 amino acids. The DNA of the CDR3 is TGTGCCAGCAGTTTGTCTGGAGGACAGGGGGGCAATCAGCCCCAGCATTTT. It specifies CASSLSGGQGGNQPQHF.

V and J are TRBV15 and TRBJ2-7; 7 bases match TRBD2. The CDR3 covers 15 residues. Looked up from germline, CDR1 is LNHNV and CDR2 is YYDKDF (reference sequence). Trimming at V came to 1 base and at J to 6 bases, leaving 9 bases not matched to a gene. The CDR3 spells CATSRGGLDESEQYF. CDR3 coding DNA: TGTGCCACCAGCAGAGGAGGACTAGACGAATCCGAGCAGTACTTC.

The V gene is TRBV5-1, the J gene TRBJ1-2, with TRBD1 matching 9 bases. Trimming at V came to 1 base and at J to 7 bases, leaving 8 bases not matched to a gene. The CDR3 has 15 residues. The germline gives CDR1 SGHRS, CDR2 YFSETQ. The CDR3 coding sequence is TGCGCCAGCAGCTTGATGACAGGGGGAGGGAGTGGCTACACCTTC. Its translation: CASSLMTGGGSGYTF.

The chain carries TRBV29-1 and TRBJ1-1; no clear D gene. CDR3 length equals 12 residues. The germline CDR1 and CDR2 sequences are SQVTM and ANQGSEA. The V end lost 7 bases, the J end lost 2 bases, and 11 bases lay between the germline ends. CDR3 in amino acids: CSAQTKNTEAFF. The CDR3 DNA sequence: TGCAGCGCCCAGACAAAAAACACTGAAGCTTTCTTT.

This chain uses TRBV7-9 with TRBJ1-2; D is uncertain. V was cut by 4 bases and J by 2 bases, with 14 bases left in between. The CDR3 totals 15 residues. The germline CDR1 and CDR2 sequences are SEHNR and FQNEAQ (reference sequence). CDR3 residues: CASSSQADYNYGYTF. CDR3 DNA: TGTGCCAGCAGCTCGCAAGCAGACTACAACTATGGCTACACCTTC.

V usage is TRBV28 and J usage is TRBJ2-1; D unclear. This CDR3 comprises 13 residues. V was trimmed by 4 bases and J by 10 bases, leaving 14 bases between them. Germline assignment: CDR1 MDHEN and CDR2 SYDVKM. The CDR3 DNA reads as TGTGCCAGCAGTTCGGGCTCCCCCGGCGAGCAGTTCTTC. It translates to CASSSGSPGEQFF.

The chain employs TRBV5-1 and TRBJ2-7; TRBD1 aligns across 8 bases. The CDR3 runs to 18 residues. Trimming removed 8 bases from V and 2 bases from J; junction bases left unmatched: 21. In germline, CDR1 is SGHRS, CDR2 YFSETQ. The CDR3 region is CASSRAGTGGSHPYEQYF. In nucleotides, the CDR3 is TGCGCCAGTTCTCGGGCCGGGACAGGTGGCAGTCACCCCTACGAGCAGTACTTC.

This sequence joins TRBV18 and TRBJ2-7, with 10 nucleotides matching TRBD1. The CDR3 runs to 15 residues. The germline gives CDR1 KGHSH, CDR2 LQKENI. The V and J ends lost 1 base and 2 bases, in that order; junction bases with no gene match: 2. Written as DNA, the CDR3 is TGTGCCAGCTCACCACGACAGGGGGCAGCCTACGAGCAGTACTTC. Translation: CASSPRQGAAYEQYF. The whole variable domain, remainder taken from reference TRBV18 and TRBJ2-7, is NAGVMQNPRHLVRRRGQEARLRCSPMKGHSHVYWYRQLPEEGLKFMVYLQKENIIDESGMPKERFSAEFPKEGPSILRIQQVVRGDSAAYFCASSPRQGAAYEQYFGPGTRLTVT.

V usage is TRBV6-1 and J usage is TRBJ1-1, with a tentative D call TRBD1 (5 bases). This CDR3 contains 12 residues. CDR1 MNHNS and CDR2 SASEGT come from the germline V gene. With 7 bases removed from V and 5 bases from J, the gap between germline ends came to 11 bases. CDR3 region: CASNGGRTEAFF. For the CDR3, the DNA is TGTGCCAGCAATGGGGGGAGGACTGAAGCTTTCTTT.

The J gene is TRBJ1-1, the V gene TRBV19; D is unclear. The CDR3 length is 14 residues. Germline V CDR1 and CDR2: LNHDA, SQIVND (reference sequence). Trimming left V 11 bases short and J 2 bases short, with 18 bases between. The CDR3 is CACRLGQTNTEAFF. In DNA, the CDR3 is TGTGCCTGCAGATTGGGCCAGACAAACACTGAAGCTTTCTTT.

This chain uses TRBV5-6 with TRBJ2-7; 9 positions agree with TRBD1. This CDR3 region has 15 residues. With V trimmed by 0 bases and J by 2 bases, 3 bases remained unmatched. The germline CDR1 and CDR2 sequences are SGHDT and YYEEEE. CDR3 in DNA: TGTGCCAGCAGCTTGGCGGGACAGGGTACCTACGAGCAGTACTTC. Amino acids: CASSLAGQGTYEQYF.

The rearrangement uses TRBV6-5 and TRBJ1-4; D uncertain. Germline V CDR1 and CDR2: MNHEY, SVGAGI. The CDR3 has 12 residues. V was pared by 4 bases and J by 11 bases, with 11 bases between. CDR3 residues: CASSSPKGKLFF. CDR3 sequence (DNA): TGTGCCAGCAGTTCGCCAAAAGGGAAACTGTTTTTT.

This chain connects TRBV7-9 to TRBJ1-3; D possibly corresponds to TRBD1 (5 bases). V was clipped by 3 bases and J by 2 bases, with 8 bases between them. Looked up from germline, CDR1 is SEHNR and CDR2 is FQNEAQ (reference sequence). This CDR3 spans 14 amino acids. In nucleotides, the CDR3 is TGTGCCAGCAGCTTGGCAGGGACTGGAAACACCATATATTTT. Amino acids: CASSLAGTGNTIYF.

This sequence joins TRBV5-6 and TRBJ1-2; D remains unclear. This CDR3 is 15 amino acids long. CDR1 is SGHDT and CDR2 is YYEEEE in the germline V gene. V lost 4 bases and J 8 bases, leaving 21 bases between the germline ends. The CDR3: CASSTRGGFWLGYTF. CDR3 DNA: TGTGCCAGCAGCACCCGTGGCGGGTTTTGGTTAGGCTACACCTTC.

The chain recombines TRBV29-1 with TRBJ2-5; D not resolved. CDR1 is SQVTM, CDR2 ANQGSEA, per germline. V dropped 6 bases and J dropped 5 bases, with 13 bases sitting between them. The CDR3 sequence is 12 residues long. The CDR3 DNA is TGCAGCGTGGAGCGAAACCCCGAGACCCAGTACTTC. It specifies CSVERNPETQYF.

The table lists this clone with a count of one. The V gene is TRBV6-1, the J gene TRBJ2-7; unclear D gene. Germline V gene data show CDR1 as MNHNS and CDR2 as SASEGT. V gave up 6 bases and J gave up 4 bases, with 19 bases separating them. This CDR3 comprises 15 residues. The DNA of the CDR3 is TGTGCCAGCAGCCACCAATACTCGCAGAAATACGAGCAGTACTTC. Protein sequence: CASSHQYSQKYEQYF.

This chain links TRBV5-1 with TRBJ2-3; D is ambiguous. V lost 4 bases and J 1 base, leaving 13 bases between the germline ends. Germline values: CDR1 SGHRS, CDR2 YFSETQ. The CDR3 spans 15 residues. The chain's CDR3 is CASSPEDPGTDTQYF. In DNA, the CDR3 is TGCGCCAGCAGCCCAGAAGACCCAGGCACAGATACGCAGTATTTT. Complete variable domain (other parts from reference TRBV5-1 and TRBJ2-3): KAGVTQTPRYLIKTRGQQVTLSCSPISGHRSVSWYQQTPGQGLQFLFEYFSETQRNKGNFPGRFSGRQFSNSRSEMNVSTLELGDSALYLCASSPEDPGTDTQYFGPGTRLTVL.

The chain combines TRBV15 with TRBJ2-7; 8 bases align to TRBD1. This CDR3 contains 15 residues. The V and J ends lost 1 base and 6 bases, in that order; junction bases with no gene match: 8. Germline V CDR1 and CDR2: LNHNV, YYDKDF (reference sequence). CDR3 nucleotides: TGTGCCACCAGCAGAGGTGGACAGGGTCTGGGCGAGCAGTACTTC. This codes for CATSRGGQGLGEQYF.

The chain carries TRBV19 and TRBJ1-2; 8 bases map to TRBD1. Trimming at V came to 5 bases and at J to 4 bases, leaving 3 bases not matched to a gene. This CDR3 contains 13 residues. Germline values: CDR1 LNHDA, CDR2 SQIVND (reference sequence). The CDR3 DNA is TGTGCCAGTAGTTCACAGGGGGGCTATGGCTACACCTTC. This translates into CASSSQGGYGYTF.

The genes are TRBV2 and TRBJ2-5; 8 nucleotides align to TRBD2. J lost 2 bases, V lost 7 bases, and 3 bases had no gene match. The CDR3 runs to 13 residues. The germline V gene encodes CDR1 SNHLY and CDR2 FYNNEI. This chain's CDR3 is CASKRGLQETQYF. Here the CDR3 DNA reads TGTGCCAGCAAGCGGGGGTTACAAGAGACCCAGTACTTC.

V is TRBV18 and J is TRBJ1-2; D not certain. Germline V lookup: CDR1 KGHSH, CDR2 LQKENI. CDR3 length: 13 amino acids. The V end was cut by 3 bases, the J end by 5 bases, with 10 bases between. The CDR3 DNA follows: TGTGCCAGCTCACCGGAGGGAACATATGGCTACACCTTC. It is translated as CASSPEGTYGYTF.

The chain couples TRBV6-1 to TRBJ1-1; D is undetermined. The germline V gene has CDR1 MNHNS and CDR2 SASEGT. The V and J ends lost 7 bases and 7 bases respectively, with 16 bases between them. The CDR3 is 13 residues long. The CDR3 here is CASTWRTELEAFF. The CDR3 region has the DNA TGTGCCAGCACGTGGCGAACAGAGCTTGAAGCTTTCTTT.